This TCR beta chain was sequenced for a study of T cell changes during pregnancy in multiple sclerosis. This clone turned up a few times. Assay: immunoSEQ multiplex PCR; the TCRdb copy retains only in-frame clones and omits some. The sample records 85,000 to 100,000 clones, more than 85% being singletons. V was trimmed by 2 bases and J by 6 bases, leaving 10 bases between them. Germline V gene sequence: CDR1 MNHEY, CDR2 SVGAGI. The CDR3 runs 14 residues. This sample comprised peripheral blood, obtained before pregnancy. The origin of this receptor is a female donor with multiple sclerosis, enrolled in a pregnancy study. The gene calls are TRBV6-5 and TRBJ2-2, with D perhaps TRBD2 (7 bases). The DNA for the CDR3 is TGTGCCAGCAGTTACCTCGGGGGGCCCGGGGAGCTGTTTTTT. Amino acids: CASSYLGGPGELFF.